These 20 T cell receptor beta chains originate from one sample sequenced in a study of T cells in Graves' hyperthyroidism and ophthalmopathy. Template material for amplifying TCR beta CDR3 regions consisted of RNA transcripts. When the TCR CDR3 underwent first-round RT-PCR, the HTBI primer set was used. TCRdb re-derived calls from the multiplex PCR reads in MiXCR, one entry per CDR3 protein. The repertoire has about 300,000 distinct CDR3 sequences, approximately 19% of them found once; the top ten carry about 35%. Material: blood. The receptor set was obtained from a man aged 50 to 59 with Graves' ophthalmopathy.

This clonotype has more than one count but fewer than ten. The chain combines TRBV27 with TRBJ2-3; D perhaps matches TRBD1 (5 bases). V was clipped by 3 bases and J by 4 bases, with 11 bases between them. In germline, CDR1 is MNHEY, CDR2 SMNVEV (reference sequence). This CDR3 contains 14 residues. CDR3 nucleotide sequence: TGTGCCAGCAGTTTTTCAGGGTGGGCAGATACGCAGTATTTT. This sequence encodes CASSFSGWADTQYF.

The chain has TRBV27 and TRBJ1-1, with D possibly matching TRBD1 (6 bases). The length of the CDR3 is 15 residues. Germline V gene lookup returns CDR1 MNHEY and CDR2 SMNVEV (reference sequence). The V end was cut by 6 bases, the J end by 2 bases, with 16 bases between. Here the CDR3 reads CASSLIGTPNTEAFF. The CDR3 DNA reads TGTGCCAGCAGCTTAATAGGGACACCAAACACTGAAGCTTTCTTT.

In this sample, this clonotype turned up many times. The chain joins TRBV5-1 to TRBJ2-2; tentatively, D is TRBD1 (5 bases). V lost 0 bases, J lost 6 bases, and 12 bases lay in between. Germline V CDR1 and CDR2: SGHRS, YFSETQ. The CDR3 totals 15 residues. The CDR3 coding sequence is TGCGCCAGCAGCTTGGTACAGGTTGAGGCCGGGGAGCTGTTTTTT. The encoded protein is CASSLVQVEAGELFF.

The chain combines TRBV19 with TRBJ2-7; TRBD2 matches 8 bases. This CDR3 has 14 amino acids. Germline V CDR1 and CDR2: LNHDA, SQIVND (reference sequence). V was pared by 3 bases and J by 5 bases, with 6 bases of the junction left unmatched. CDR3 nucleotides: TGTGCCAGTAGTATGGGCAGCGGGAGAAACGAGCAGTACTTC. Translating gives CASSMGSGRNEQYF.

V usage is TRBV6-1 and J usage is TRBJ2-1; 8 bases match TRBD1. With V trimmed by 5 bases and J by 7 bases, 7 bases remained unmatched. Per germline, CDR1 MNHNS and CDR2 SASEGT. The CDR3 length is 14 residues. Written as DNA, the CDR3 is TGTGCCAGCAGTCGCAGGGGGCAGGGGAATGAGCAGTTCTTC. Its translation: CASSRRGQGNEQFF.

This clonotype was seen many times. This chain joins TRBV7-2 and TRBJ1-1, with 7 bases matching TRBD1. This CDR3 has 12 amino acids. Trimming at V came to 4 bases and at J to 11 bases, leaving 7 bases not matched to a gene. Germline CDR1 SGHTA, CDR2 FQGNSA. The CDR3 region is CASSSPTGRAFF. The DNA of the CDR3 is TGTGCCAGCAGCTCCCCGACAGGGAGGGCTTTCTTT.

This clonotype was recorded at least ten times. The chain combines TRBV7-6 with TRBJ2-5, with TRBD1 matching 9 bases. The CDR3 has 15 amino acids. CDR1 and CDR2 (germline): SGHVS, FNYEAQ. V lost 4 bases, J lost 3 bases, and 6 bases stayed unmatched. The CDR3 bases are TGTGCCAGCAGCTCCCCGGACAGGGGAAAAGAGACCCAGTACTTC. Amino acids: CASSSPDRGKETQYF.

The rearrangement links TRBV6-1 to TRBJ1-2; D perhaps matches TRBD1 (5 bases). Germline CDR1 and CDR2: MNHNS and SASEGT. The CDR3 contains 13 residues. V shed 2 bases and J shed 4 bases, with 8 bases lying between them. The DNA of the CDR3 is TGTGCCAGCAGTGAATATGGGACCTATGGCTACACCTTC. Its translation: CASSEYGTYGYTF.

In its sample, this clonotype was seen a few times. The chain has TRBV5-1 and TRBJ1-3, with TRBD1 as a possible D gene (6 bases). In germline, CDR1 is SGHRS, CDR2 YFSETQ. Deletions cut 3 bases from V and 2 bases from J, with 15 bases between. The CDR3 runs to 16 residues. The CDR3 bases are TGCGCCAGCAGCTCCACCGGGACACAAACTGGAAACACCATATATTTT. Residues: CASSSTGTQTGNTIYF. The full variable domain, in which reference TRBV5-1 and TRBJ1-3 provide the parts outside the CDR3, is KAGVTQTPRYLIKTRGQQVTLSCSPISGHRSVSWYQQTPGQGLQFLFEYFSETQRNKGNFPGRFSGRQFSNSRSEMNVSTLELGDSALYLCASSSTGTQTGNTIYFGEGSWLTVV.

This clonotype was counted at least ten times. The chain carries TRBV12-3 or TRBV12-4 and TRBJ2-7, with a weak D call TRBD1 (6 bases). This CDR3 spans 14 amino acids. V lost 5 bases, J lost 2 bases, and 13 bases lay in between. The DNA for the CDR3 is TGTGCCAGCAGTCGTCTGACAGGAGCCTACGAGCAGTACTTC. Its protein is CASSRLTGAYEQYF.

This clonotype was seen more than once but under ten times. The CDR3, as DNA: TGTGCCAGCAGCTTAGGGGACAGAGGGAGCACAGATACGCAGTATTTT. It yields the protein CASSLGDRGSTDTQYF. The chain recombines TRBV7-2 with TRBJ2-3; 7 nucleotides agree with TRBD1. The CDR3 is 16 amino acids. J lost 0 bases, V lost 1 base, and 4 bases had no gene match. Germline CDR1 reads SGHTA; CDR2 reads FQGNSA.

For this clonotype: It is likely a read error, because the conserved phenylalanine at the end of the CDR3 is missing. This sequence joins TRBV13 and TRBJ2-5; a weak D match, TRBD2 (6 bases). With 4 bases removed from V and 5 bases from J, the gap between germline ends came to 20 bases. The V gene's germline CDR1 is PRHDT and CDR2 FYEKMQ (reference sequence). This CDR3 comprises 16 residues. This chain's CDR3 is CASSSEGSGLGETQYL. Written as DNA, the CDR3 is TGTGCCAGCAGCTCGGAGGGTAGCGGCCTTGGGGAGACCCAGTACCTC.

This clonotype has just a few counts. This rearrangement joins TRBV7-9 to TRBJ1-5, with 10 nucleotides matching TRBD1. V shed 0 bases, J shed 9 bases, and the junction held 2 bases outside the gene matches. The CDR3 contains 14 residues. Germline loops: CDR1 SEHNR, CDR2 FQNEAQ (reference sequence). CDR3 amino acids: CASSLAGTGVPQHF. CDR3 nucleotide sequence: TGTGCCAGCAGCTTAGCAGGGACAGGGGTGCCCCAGCATTTT.

This clonotype was seen repeatedly, ten times or more. V usage is TRBV3-1 and J usage is TRBJ2-3; D is undetermined. Trimming left V 0 bases short and J 1 base short, with 5 bases between. The CDR3 sequence is 14 residues long. The V gene's germline CDR1 is LGHDT and CDR2 YNNKEL (reference sequence). CDR3 DNA sequence: TGTGCCAGCAGCCAAGATCTGGGCACAGATACGCAGTATTTT. Translating it yields CASSQDLGTDTQYF.

J is TRBJ2-1 and V is TRBV20-1; 7 bases are a match to TRBD2. The CDR3 has 17 amino acids. From germline, CDR1 is DFQATT and CDR2 SNEGSKA (reference sequence). With V trimmed by 1 base and J by 6 bases, 15 bases remained unmatched. CDR3 sequence: CSARAASGGSIINEQFF. Here the CDR3 DNA reads TGCAGTGCTAGAGCGGCATCGGGCGGGAGCATAATCAATGAGCAGTTCTTC.

This clonotype was seen only a few times. The chain has TRBV11-3 and TRBJ2-5; 7 bases align to TRBD1. The J segment lost 3 bases and the V segment lost 4 bases, leaving 2 bases of the junction unmatched. The CDR3 loop spans 13 amino acids. Looked up from germline, CDR1 is SGHNT and CDR2 is YENEEA. The CDR3 sequence: CASSSGQKETQYF. CDR3 sequence (DNA): TGTGCCAGCAGCTCGGGACAGAAAGAGACCCAGTACTTC.

This clonotype came up a few times. This rearrangement joins TRBV6-1 to TRBJ1-2; D is ambiguous. The CDR3 sequence is 14 residues long. Per germline, CDR1 MNHNS and CDR2 SASEGT. Trimming cost V 3 bases and J 5 bases, with 13 bases left between them. Here the CDR3 reads CASSEILDGYGYTF. The CDR3 bases are TGTGCCAGCAGTGAGATTTTGGACGGATATGGCTACACCTTC.

This clonotype was recorded at least ten times. V gene TRBV2 combines with J gene TRBJ2-6; D perhaps matches TRBD1 (7 bases). This CDR3 has 16 amino acids. Germline V CDR1 and CDR2: SNHLY, FYNNEI. Trimming took 8 bases from V and 4 from J, leaving 18 bases between them. The CDR3 DNA reads as TGTGCCAGCGGGCCAGGGGGGACTCGCGGGGCCAACGTCCTGACTTTC. The encoded protein is CASGPGGTRGANVLTF.

The V gene is TRBV20-1, the J gene TRBJ1-5, with D perhaps matching TRBD1 (6 bases). The V gene's germline CDR1 is DFQATT and CDR2 SNEGSKA (reference sequence). The length of the CDR3 is 14 residues. Between the trimmed V and J ends, which lost 6 bases and 4 bases, there was a span of 16 bases. For the CDR3, the DNA is TGCAGTGCAGCCCGGGGGGCGCCGAATCAGCCCCAGCATTTT. Translated, it gives CSAARGAPNQPQHF.

As DNA, the CDR3 is TGTGCCAGCAGTGGGGGACAGTATAATTCACCCCTCCACTTT. Its translation is CASSGGQYNSPLHF. The chain is built from TRBV12-3 or TRBV12-4 and TRBJ1-6; 7 bases align to TRBD1. The CDR3 is 14 amino acids. After removal of 5 bases from V and 4 bases from J, the junction contained 2 bases not matched to a gene.